This T cell receptor beta chain was captured by sequencing in a study of T cell clonality in common variable immunodeficiency. The study, taken as a whole, reports: In common variable immunodeficiency, TCR beta chains reportedly carried fewer deletions and N-nucleotide insertions. CVID subjects had higher TCRbeta clonality than healthy controls, most marked in about a third.

Patients had low serum IgG, IgA and/or IgM and specific antibody deficiency. CVID subjects were around 15 female and 25 to 35 male, aged about 8 to 65. This clone was detected ten times or more. What it recognizes is unknown. The read comes to an end 3 residues before the CDR3 does, leaving the germline J gene to fill in the end. The germline CDR1 and CDR2 sequences are SGHNT and YYREEE (reference sequence). This CDR3 comprises 14 residues. Trimming cost V 2 bases and J 4 bases, with 12 bases left between them. Some clones are missing from TCRdb's copy, which holds only in-frame ones; the method was immunoSEQ multiplex PCR. The table lists thousands of clones, with no singletons.

This clonotype was sampled from a human donor with common variable immunodeficiency. This chain joins TRBV5-4 and TRBJ2-5; maybe TRBD2 (7 bases). What was sequenced was peripheral blood mononuclear cells. CDR3 DNA (partial): TGTGCCAGCAGCTTCAAGGGGGGGCGAGAGACC. Its translation: CASSFKGGRET. The CDR3 as a whole reads CASSFKGGRETQYF.